This is a list of T cell receptor beta chains from one sample in a study of blood T cells in healthy people across ages. TCRdb reanalysed the 5' RACE reads using MiXCR and keeps one entry per CDR3 protein. The sample shows about 1.5 million distinct CDR3 sequences, around 40% of them seen only once. Source material: blood. The receptor source for this set is a woman between 18 and 29 years old in good health. Both conserved end residues are part of each CDR3. D genes are given only for firm matches. For some rows the clone size is stated as once, few or many, or as a class when expanded; others skip it.

J gene	D gene	clone size	V gene	CDR3 DNA	CDR3 protein
TRBJ2-3	TRBD2	few	TRBV12-5	TGTGCTAGTGGTTCAACCCAGACTAGCGACCTCTCAGATACGCAGTATTTT	CASGSTQTSDLSDTQYF
TRBJ2-4	-	-	TRBV30	TGTGCCTGGAGTGCATGGGACGTGAGAGCCAAAAACATTCAGTACTTC	CAWSAWDVRAKNIQYF
TRBJ2-5	-	few	TRBV6-5	TGTGCCAGCAGTCCAAATTACAATGAGCAGTACTTC	CASSPNYNEQYF
TRBJ2-3	TRBD2	-	TRBV6-2/TRBV6-3	TGTGCCAGCAGTTACCCCCGGCTAGCGGGAGTGGTGTCAGATACGCAGTATTTT	CASSYPRLAGVVSDTQYF
TRBJ2-5	TRBD1	-	TRBV12-3/TRBV12-4	TGTGCCAGCACTTACAGGGGGCAGGAGACCCAGTACTTC	CASTYRGQETQYF
TRBJ1-2	-	once	TRBV20-1	TGCAGTGCTAGAGGGGCCAGAGCCAACTATGGCTACACCTTC	CSARGARANYGYTF
TRBJ2-5	-	-	TRBV20-1	TGCAGTGCTAGCCAGGGGAGGCAACAAGAGACCCAGTACTTC	CSASQGRQQETQYF
TRBJ2-3	-	-	TRBV9	TGTGACAGCAGCCCACCAGCGGATACGCAGTATTTT	CDSSPPADTQYF
TRBJ2-7	-	-	TRBV6-2/TRBV6-3	TGTGCCAGCAGTTATGAGATCGAGGACAATGAGCAGTACTTC	CASSYEIEDNEQYF
TRBJ1-2	-	few	TRBV7-2	TGTGCCAGCAGCTTTCTTGGGAAACCCGACTATGGCTACACCTTC	CASSFLGKPDYGYTF
TRBJ2-3	-	few	TRBV20-1	TGCAGTGCCCCGCCCAGCACAGATACGCAGTATTTT	CSAPPSTDTQYF
TRBJ1-1	-	-	TRBV6-2/TRBV6-3	TGTGCCAGCAGTTGCGTAAGACAAAACACTGAAGCTTTCTTT	CASSCVRQNTEAFF
TRBJ2-3	-	-	TRBV27	TGTGCCAGCAGTCCCAATGCCGATACGCAGTATTTT	CASSPNADTQYF
TRBJ2-1	-	few	TRBV27	TGTGCCAGCAGGCAGGGGTTAAGCTCCTACAATGAGCAGTTCTTC	CASRQGLSSYNEQFF
TRBJ2-7	TRBD2	few	TRBV6-2/TRBV6-3	TGTGCCAGCAGTTACCGGAGGACTAGCGGGCGCGAGCAGTACTTC	CASSYRRTSGREQYF
TRBJ2-3	TRBD2	-	TRBV7-8	TGTGCCAGCAGTGCGGGGGTAGTTACAGATACGCAGTATTTT	CASSAGVVTDTQYF
TRBJ1-1	TRBD1	-	TRBV19	TGTGCCAGTGGACAGGGAATGACTGAAGCTTTCTTT	CASGQGMTEAFF
TRBJ2-7	-	-	TRBV7-2	TGTGCCAGCAGCTTAGTGGACTGGAGCTCCTACAATGAGCAGTACTTC	CASSLVDWSSYNEQYF
TRBJ1-1	-	few	TRBV27	TGTGCCAGCAGTTTTGCCCCTGGTCTCTCTCCCACTGAAGCTTTCTTT	CASSFAPGLSPTEAFF
TRBJ2-5	-	few	TRBV13	TGTGCCAGCAGCGCCGGCGGATCGGGAAAAGAGACCCAGTACTTC	CASSAGGSGKETQYF
TRBJ2-1	-	few	TRBV19	TGTGCCAGTACAAAGGGTCACCACCTTTACAATGAGCAGTTCTTC	CASTKGHHLYNEQFF
TRBJ2-1	TRBD2	-	TRBV7-3	TGTGCCAGCAGCCTTGGGGTAGCGGGATTCAATGAGCAGTTCTTC	CASSLGVAGFNEQFF
TRBJ1-1	-	-	TRBV20-1	TGCAGTGCCAGGGAAGGAAGCACTGGAGCTTTCTTT	CSAREGSTGAFF
TRBJ2-3	TRBD1	-	TRBV29-1	TGCAGCGCCGGGACAGGGAACACAGATACGCAGTATTTT	CSAGTGNTDTQYF
TRBJ1-3	TRBD1	once	TRBV25-1	TGTGCCAGCAGTGATATTCCCGGGACAGGGGGCTCTGGAAACACCATATATTTT	CASSDIPGTGGSGNTIYF
TRBJ1-2	TRBD1	-	TRBV6-5	TGTGCCAGCTTGGGACAGGGGGCTAACTATGGCTACACCTTC	CASLGQGANYGYTF
TRBJ1-2	TRBD1	few	TRBV25-1	TGTGCCAGCAGGGAGCCGGGACAGGGAACGTTTGGCTACACCTTC	CASREPGQGTFGYTF
TRBJ1-1	-	-	TRBV14	TGTGCCAGCAGCCCCCAACGGACAGTCTTTAACACTGAAGCTTTCTTT	CASSPQRTVFNTEAFF
TRBJ2-7	TRBD1	-	TRBV9	TGTGCCAGCAGTCAAGGGGGGGGACAGGGCGGCTACGAGCAGTACTTC	CASSQGGGQGGYEQYF
TRBJ2-1	-	few	TRBV19	TGTGCCAGTACGGGCGAAAGGGAGAATGAGCAGTTCTTC	CASTGERENEQFF
TRBJ2-1	-	-	TRBV14	TGTGCCAGCACCAGGAGGGCTACGGGGAACTACAATGAGCAGTTCTTC	CASTRRATGNYNEQFF
TRBJ1-1	-	-	TRBV6-2/TRBV6-3	TGTGCCACCTTGAAGGAATTCCACACTGAAGCTTTCTTT	CATLKEFHTEAFF
TRBJ2-1	TRBD2	few	TRBV12-3/TRBV12-4	TGTGCCAGCAGACCGACTAGCGGGGATTACAATGAGCAGTTCTTC	CASRPTSGDYNEQFF
TRBJ2-3	-	-	TRBV7-9	TGTGCCAGCAGCATTTTTCCGGGAGATACGCAGTATTTT	CASSIFPGDTQYF
TRBJ2-3	-	-	TRBV20-1	TGCAGTGCTAACCCTGAGCAGGGGTACACAGATGCGCAGTATTTT	CSANPEQGYTDAQYF
TRBJ2-5	TRBD2	-	TRBV4-3	TGCGCCAGCAGCCAAGAGGGGACAGGACTCTCTAGCGGGAGGGGGGAGCAGTACTTC	CASSQEGTGLSSGRGEQYF
TRBJ2-3	-	-	TRBV9	TGTGCCAGCAGCGACGCGGGGGATACGCAGTATTTT	CASSDAGDTQYF
TRBJ1-1	-	few	TRBV7-6	TGTGCCAGCAGCCCAACAGGGATGGGGGGGACTGAAGCTTTCTTT	CASSPTGMGGTEAFF
TRBJ2-4	-	-	TRBV29-1	TGCAGCGGGGTCGGGATGGACAAAAACATTCAGTACTTC	CSGVGMDKNIQYF
TRBJ2-5	-	-	TRBV27	TGTGCCAGCTTGAGGGGGGAGACCCAGTACTTC	CASLRGETQYF
TRBJ1-1	-	-	TRBV13	TGTGCCAGCAGCTCCAGACAGGTGGTGAACACTGAAGCTTTCTTT	CASSSRQVVNTEAFF
TRBJ1-2	-	many	TRBV20-1	TGCAGTGCTAGGTATTGGGAGGACTATGGCTACACCTTC	CSARYWEDYGYTF
TRBJ1-2	-	once	TRBV20-1	TGCAGTGCCGGTACGGGGCAGGGAGGAAGCTATGGCTACACCTTC	CSAGTGQGGSYGYTF
TRBJ2-6	-	-	TRBV9	TGTGCCAGCAGCGTGAGCTCCGTGACGCTCCTTGGGGCCAACGTCCTGACTTTC	CASSVSSVTLLGANVLTF
TRBJ2-4	TRBD2	once	TRBV20-1	TGCAGTATGCAGAGACGACTAGCCAAAGACATTCAGTACTTC	CSMQRRLAKDIQYF
TRBJ1-2	-	many	TRBV27	TGTGCCAGCAGTTTACGGGGGAACTATGGCTACACCTTC	CASSLRGNYGYTF
TRBJ2-1	-	many	TRBV29-1	TGCAGGGCCCCTTGGGCAGGGGACAATGAGCAGTTCTTC	CRAPWAGDNEQFF
TRBJ2-6	TRBD1	-	TRBV7-9	TGTGCCAGCAGCAGAACGGGACAGTCGGCCAACGTCCTGACTTTC	CASSRTGQSANVLTF
TRBJ2-2	TRBD2	-	TRBV7-2	TGTGCCAGCAGCTTATTGGGGGGGTACTTAATTGCCGGGGAGCTGTTTTTT	CASSLLGGYLIAGELFF
TRBJ2-3	TRBD2	once	TRBV15	TGTGCCACCAGTCCCGGACTAGCGGGGGGAGATACGCAGTATTTT	CATSPGLAGGDTQYF
TRBJ2-7	-	few	TRBV6-4	TGTGCCAGCAGTGGTGTACAGGTCCCCTACAATGAGCAGTACTTC	CASSGVQVPYNEQYF
TRBJ2-1	TRBD1	-	TRBV5-1	TGCGCCAGCAGTCATGGACAGGGGGCCAATGAGCAGTTCTTC	CASSHGQGANEQFF
TRBJ1-6	TRBD1	-	TRBV12-3/TRBV12-4	TGTGCCAGCACCCTGGACAGGGGGTATTCACCCCTCCACTTT	CASTLDRGYSPLHF
TRBJ1-2	-	many	TRBV29-1	TGCAGCGTTGAAGATCTCGGGGCCCATGGCTACACCTTC	CSVEDLGAHGYTF
TRBJ2-3	-	-	TRBV20-1	TGCAGTGCTAGACCAGTCACGAGCACAGATACGCAGTATTTT	CSARPVTSTDTQYF
TRBJ2-7	-	-	TRBV6-5	TGTGCCACTACCCAAGGCCCCAGGGGATACGAGCAGTACTTC	CATTQGPRGYEQYF
TRBJ2-1	-	-	TRBV18	TGTGCCAGCTCAGCTCACAGGGTCAGGGGCTCCTACAATGAGCAGTTCTTC	CASSAHRVRGSYNEQFF
TRBJ2-7	-	-	TRBV6-5	TGTGCCAGAGGCGACGGGGCGGCGGAATGGGACGAGCAGTACTTC	CARGDGAAEWDEQYF
TRBJ1-1	-	-	TRBV4-1	TGCGCCAGCAGCCAACCGGGCAGGGGTACTGAAGCTTTCTTT	CASSQPGRGTEAFF
TRBJ2-7	-	few	TRBV20-1	TGCAGTGCTAGAGAATGGCGGCCACTTTCCTACGAGCAGTACTTC	CSAREWRPLSYEQYF